Shown below are 23 T cell receptor beta chains from a single sample sequenced in a study of blood T cell repertoires in COVID-19. TCRdb's copy holds only in-frame clones and misses some; the assay was immunoSEQ multiplex PCR. The table includes tens of thousands of clones, 73% detected once. Sequences were obtained from peripheral blood. All receptors come from a woman between 50 and 59 years old with active or convalescent COVID-19.

The chain recombines TRBV10-3 with TRBJ1-1, with D possibly being TRBD1 (6 bases). The CDR3 has 16 amino acids. V lost 0 bases and J lost 3, with 14 bases in between. Germline CDR1 reads ENHRY; CDR2 reads SYGVKD. The CDR3 region has the DNA TGTGCCATCAGTGAGTCTCCCGCAGGGGTGGACACTGAAGCTTTCTTT. Protein sequence: CAISESPAGVDTEAFF.

This sequence joins TRBV3-1 (or the pseudogene TRBV3-2) and TRBJ2-1; 7 nucleotides line up with TRBD2. The V gene end was trimmed by 5 bases and the J gene end by 3 bases; junction bases not matched to a gene: 7. Germline V gene lookup returns CDR1 LGHDT and CDR2 YNNKEL (reference sequence). This CDR3 has 15 residues. DNA of the CDR3: TGTGCCAGCAGCGGCGGGAGTATCGTCTACAATGAGCAGTTCTTC. It codes for CASSGGSIVYNEQFF.

V and J are TRBV5-4 and TRBJ1-6; tentative D call: TRBD1 (5 bases). This CDR3 contains 12 residues. V was trimmed by 5 bases and J by 7 bases, leaving 7 bases between them. The germline gives CDR1 SGHNT, CDR2 YYREEE (reference sequence). In nucleotides, the CDR3 is TGTGCCAGCAGACAGGACAATTCACCCCTCCACTTT. Translating gives CASRQDNSPLHF.

The CDR3 nucleotides read TGCGCCAGCAGAGAGGGGGTGAACACCGGGGAGCTGTTTTTT. It encodes CASREGVNTGELFF. The chain is built from TRBV5-1 and TRBJ2-2; D perhaps matches TRBD1 (6 bases). The CDR3 contains 14 residues. V shed 5 bases and J shed 1 base, with 9 bases lying between them. Per germline, CDR1 SGHRS and CDR2 YFSETQ.

The chain joins TRBV24-1 to TRBJ1-5; D unclear. With 8 bases removed from V and 1 base from J, the gap between germline ends came to 8 bases. CDR1 is KGHDR, CDR2 SFDVKD, per germline. The CDR3 is made up of 13 amino acids. CDR3 protein: CATIFRSNQPQHF. The CDR3 nucleotides are TGTGCCACCATATTCAGGAGCAATCAGCCCCAGCATTTT.

In the case of this clone: The sample has other DNA sequences that encode this CDR3 too. The J gene is TRBJ2-7, the V gene TRBV5-1; D is perhaps TRBD2 (6 bases). The CDR3 contains 13 residues. V was pared by 0 bases and J by 3 bases, with 7 bases between. The germline V gene has CDR1 SGHRS and CDR2 YFSETQ. The CDR3 bases are TGCGCCAGCAGCTTGGCGGGGGTCTACGAGCAGTACTTC. Its protein product is CASSLAGVYEQYF.

The rearrangement joins TRBV15 to TRBJ2-3; 7 bases are shared with TRBD2. The CDR3 covers 18 residues. Trimming removed 0 bases from V and 0 bases from J; junction bases left unmatched: 9. Germline CDR1 and CDR2: LNHNV and YYDKDF (reference sequence). The CDR3 spells CATSRDHDLAASTDTQYF. The CDR3 coding sequence is TGTGCCACCAGCAGAGATCATGACCTAGCGGCTAGCACAGATACGCAGTATTTT.

V usage is TRBV3-1 (or the pseudogene TRBV3-2) and J usage is TRBJ1-1; weak D call: TRBD1 (6 bases). V was clipped by 1 base and J by 9 bases, with 21 bases between them. Germline assignment: CDR1 LGHDT and CDR2 YNNKEL (reference sequence). CDR3 length: 16 residues. CDR3 amino acids: CASSQGSTRTAYQAFF. Here the CDR3 DNA reads TGTGCCAGCAGCCAAGGAAGTACGAGGACAGCATATCAAGCTTTCTTT.

This sequence joins TRBV29-1 and TRBJ2-7; possible D gene TRBD2, 6 bases. The CDR3 extends over 11 amino acids. Germline CDR1 reads SQVTM; CDR2 reads ANQGSEA. V was shortened by 4 bases and J by 5 bases, with 9 bases between the two germline ends. In DNA form, the CDR3 reads TGCAGCGTTGGGTCGGGAGACGAGCAGTACTTC. Its translation: CSVGSGDEQYF.

This clone appeared a single time. J is TRBJ2-2 and V is TRBV18; no reliable D call. CDR1 and CDR2 from the germline V gene are KGHSH and LQKENI. This CDR3 has 14 residues. The V end lost 5 bases, the J end lost 2 bases, and 9 bases lay between the germline ends. The DNA for the CDR3 is TGTGCCAGCTCAGCGCGAATCAACACCGGGGAGCTGTTTTTT. Protein sequence: CASSARINTGELFF.

This clone was counted between two and nine times. The chain recombines TRBV6-2 or TRBV6-3 with TRBJ2-1; D is possibly TRBD1 (5 bases). The V end lost 0 bases, the J end lost 6 bases, and 15 bases lay between the germline ends. Looked up from germline, CDR1 is MNHEY and CDR2 is SVGEGT. The CDR3 sequence is 16 residues long. In DNA form, the CDR3 reads TGTGCCAGCAGTTACTCGATCCTAGTTCAGGGCAATGAGCAGTTCTTC. This gives the protein CASSYSILVQGNEQFF.

V and J are TRBV25-1 and TRBJ1-4; D is unclear. The CDR3 totals 15 residues. V lost 1 base to trimming and J lost 4 bases, with 10 bases between them. Germline CDR1 reads MGHDK; CDR2 reads SYGVNS. CDR3 sequence (DNA): TGTGCCAGCAGTGAATCGAGTTTCTATAATGAAAAACTGTTTTTT. Translated: CASSESSFYNEKLFF.

The rearrangement uses TRBV4-2 and TRBJ2-1; 13 bases map to TRBD2. This CDR3 is built from 17 residues. Germline CDR1 reads LGHNA; CDR2 reads YNFKEQ. V dropped 4 bases and J dropped 8; count of bases not matched to a gene: 11. CDR3 DNA: TGTGCCAGCAGCCCAGGGGTACTAGCGGGAGGGATCTATGAGCAGTTCTTC. It codes for CASSPGVLAGGIYEQFF.

The chain uses TRBV2 and TRBJ2-1, with D unclear. The CDR3 is made up of 11 amino acids. Germline V gene data show CDR1 as SNHLY and CDR2 as FYNNEI. Trimming pared 4 bases from V and 7 bases from J, leaving 5 bases between. The chain's CDR3 is CASSVMNEQFF. CDR3 in DNA: TGTGCCAGCAGTGTAATGAATGAGCAGTTCTTC.

The chain employs TRBV6-6 and TRBJ1-3; D might be TRBD1 (5 bases). Germline-derived CDR1 and CDR2 are MNHNY and SVGAGI (reference sequence). The V end lost 0 bases, the J end lost 8 bases, and 14 bases lay between the germline ends. The CDR3 contains 15 residues. The CDR3 nucleotides read TGTGCCAGCAGTTACTCGCGGGACCCGGCTGACACCATATATTTT. This codes for CASSYSRDPADTIYF.

This sequence joins TRBV5-5 and TRBJ1-2; D unresolved. The germline V and J ends were trimmed by 1 base and 8 bases, with 12 bases remaining between them. From germline, CDR1 is SGHKS and CDR2 YYEKEE (reference sequence). The CDR3 totals 13 residues. CDR3 nucleotides: TGTGCCAGCAGCTTGCCCGGGGAGGTCGGCTACACCTTC. Encoded protein: CASSLPGEVGYTF.

J is TRBJ2-7 and V is TRBV4-1; TRBD2 matches 13 bases. The CDR3 spans 16 residues. Germline V CDR1 and CDR2: MGHRA, YSYEKL. V shed 4 bases and J 7 bases; nucleotides not matched to a gene: 10. In nucleotides, the CDR3 is TGCGCCAGCAGCCCAGCCGGGACTAGCGGGGCAAGAGAGCAGTACTTC. Its translation is CASSPAGTSGAREQYF.

This chain links TRBV18 with TRBJ2-5; perhaps TRBD1 as D (6 bases). Germline V gene sequence: CDR1 KGHSH, CDR2 LQKENI. V was pared by 6 bases and J by 2 bases, with 10 bases between. CDR3 size: 13 residues. DNA of the CDR3: TGTGCCAGCTCGCCTCAGGGGCAAGAGACCCAGTACTTC. This translates into CASSPQGQETQYF. Supplemented by reference TRBV18 and TRBJ2-5, the full variable domain reads NAGVMQNPRHLVRRRGQEARLRCSPMKGHSHVYWYRQLPEEGLKFMVYLQKENIIDESGMPKERFSAEFPKEGPSILRIQQVVRGDSAAYFCASSPQGQETQYFGPGTRLLVL.

In this sample, this clone turned up a few times. The rearrangement links TRBV4-1 to TRBJ2-1; TRBD2 matches 13 bases. V gave up 1 base and J gave up 9 bases; unmatched junction bases: 12. Germline V gene sequence: CDR1 MGHRA, CDR2 YSYEKL. This CDR3 comprises 18 residues. The CDR3 DNA sequence: TGCGCCAGCAGCCAAGGAGGGGGGTCAGGACTAGCGGGAGCTGAGCAGTTCTTC. It translates to CASSQGGGSGLAGAEQFF.

V usage is TRBV29-1 and J usage is TRBJ2-5, with a possible D match to TRBD1 (6 bases). V was trimmed by 4 bases and J by 2 bases, leaving 14 bases between them. This CDR3 has 14 residues. CDR1 SQVTM and CDR2 ANQGSEA come from the germline V gene. CDR3 residues: CSVGAQGMQETQYF. The CDR3 nucleotides are TGCAGCGTTGGGGCGCAGGGGATGCAAGAGACCCAGTACTTC. The full variable domain, its missing parts supplied by reference TRBV29-1 and TRBJ2-5, is SAVISQKPSRDICQRGTSLTIQCQVDSQVTMMFWYRQQPGQSLTLIATANQGSEATYESGFVIDKFPISRPNLTFSTLTVSNMSPEDSSIYLCSVGAQGMQETQYFGPGTRLLVL.

This rearrangement joins TRBV3-1 (or the pseudogene TRBV3-2) to TRBJ1-5; D gene uncertain. Germline lookup yields CDR1 LGHDT and CDR2 YNNKEL (reference sequence). There are 13 residues in the CDR3. V was cut by 1 base and J by 2 bases, with 3 bases left in between. CDR3 sequence (DNA): TGTGCCAGCAGCCAAGCGGGCAATCAGCCCCAGCATTTT. Protein sequence: CASSQAGNQPQHF.

CDR3 DNA: TGCGCCAGCAGTCCCCCGGGAGTGGGAGCGGTGAAGACCCAGTACTTC. Translation: CASSPPGVGAVKTQYF. The chain joins TRBV4-1 to TRBJ2-5, with D tentatively TRBD2 (6 bases). Trimming removed 6 bases at V and 6 bases at J, with 23 bases between. Germline CDR1 reads MGHRA; CDR2 reads YSYEKL. CDR3 size: 16 residues.

This clone appeared a few times. The gene calls are TRBV5-1 and TRBJ1-3; 9 bases match TRBD1. CDR3 length equals 15 residues. Per the germline V gene, CDR1 is SGHRS and CDR2 is YFSETQ. V was clipped by 0 bases and J by 5 bases; unmatched bases: 3. The CDR3 reads CASSLGDRERNTIYF. The CDR3 DNA sequence: TGCGCCAGCAGCTTGGGGGACAGGGAGCGAAACACCATATATTTT.